A selection of T cell receptor beta chains follows, all from one sample in a study of regulatory T cells in long-lasting Graves disease. A single record per CDR3 protein comes from TCRdb applying MiXCR to the multiplex PCR reads. This table holds approximately 400,000 distinct CDR3 sequences, under 15% found once. The same sample was also used in a study of T cells in Graves' hyperthyroidism and ophthalmopathy.

Specimen: peripheral blood mononuclear cells (PBMCs), collected at new diagnosis, from a patient treated with antithyroid drugs. The receptors derive from a woman aged 25 to 39 with Graves disease. CDR3s include the opening cysteine and the closing phenylalanine or tryptophan. Each record gives: CDR3 length, J gene, D gene, V gene, CDR3 protein. The D gene is left open where the match is weak.

CDR3 length: 13
J gene: TRBJ1-2
D gene: TRBD1
V gene: TRBV19
CDR3 protein: CASSPDRLYGYTF

CDR3 length: 12
J gene: TRBJ1-1
D gene: TRBD1
V gene: TRBV20-1
CDR3 protein: CSAGTANTEAFF

CDR3 length: 15
J gene: TRBJ2-7
D gene: .
V gene: TRBV28
CDR3 protein: CASTPYGGPRDEQYF

CDR3 length: 16
J gene: TRBJ2-5
D gene: TRBD2
V gene: TRBV6-2/TRBV6-3
CDR3 protein: CASSYSGGRVQETQYF

CDR3 length: 13
J gene: TRBJ1-2
D gene: .
V gene: TRBV5-1
CDR3 protein: CASSLEANYGYTF

CDR3 length: 14
J gene: TRBJ2-2
D gene: .
V gene: TRBV7-3
CDR3 protein: CASSTYPESGELFF

CDR3 length: 15
J gene: TRBJ2-7
D gene: .
V gene: TRBV5-5
CDR3 protein: CASSPRGGQTYEQYF

CDR3 length: 17
J gene: TRBJ1-5
D gene: .
V gene: TRBV20-1
CDR3 protein: CSARDRSIGSGNQPQHF

CDR3 length: 18
J gene: TRBJ2-1
D gene: TRBD2
V gene: TRBV3-1
CDR3 protein: CASSHPKAGEGTNNEQFF

CDR3 length: 15
J gene: TRBJ2-1
D gene: TRBD2
V gene: TRBV5-1
CDR3 protein: CASSLGSGSIVEQFF

CDR3 length: 15
J gene: TRBJ1-1
D gene: TRBD1
V gene: TRBV28
CDR3 protein: CASSLGQGLLPEAFF

CDR3 length: 13
J gene: TRBJ2-3
D gene: TRBD2
V gene: TRBV28
CDR3 protein: CASSLGGDDTQYF

CDR3 length: 14
J gene: TRBJ1-1
D gene: .
V gene: TRBV12-3/TRBV12-4
CDR3 protein: CASTEAGEVTEAFF

CDR3 length: 17
J gene: TRBJ2-6
D gene: TRBD1
V gene: TRBV12-3/TRBV12-4
CDR3 protein: CASTPGQISSGANVLTF

CDR3 length: 16
J gene: TRBJ1-1
D gene: .
V gene: TRBV28
CDR3 protein: CASSPVFGGPGTEAFF

CDR3 length: 14
J gene: TRBJ1-5
D gene: .
V gene: TRBV20-1
CDR3 protein: CSARSRGMDQPQHF

CDR3 length: 15
J gene: TRBJ1-1
D gene: .
V gene: TRBV2
CDR3 protein: CASSERGDMNTEAFF

CDR3 length: 12
J gene: TRBJ2-2
D gene: .
V gene: TRBV6-1
CDR3 protein: CASWVNTGELFF

CDR3 length: 16
J gene: TRBJ2-7
D gene: TRBD1
V gene: TRBV7-9
CDR3 protein: CASSGYPGTVSYEQYF

CDR3 length: 16
J gene: TRBJ1-2
D gene: .
V gene: TRBV11-2
CDR3 protein: CASSLEEGRVGYGYTF

CDR3 length: 14
J gene: TRBJ2-3
D gene: .
V gene: TRBV9
CDR3 protein: CASSSRGEVDTQYF

CDR3 length: 14
J gene: TRBJ1-2
D gene: .
V gene: TRBV18
CDR3 protein: CASSPGGFSYGYTF

CDR3 length: 17
J gene: TRBJ2-3
D gene: .
V gene: TRBV11-2
CDR3 protein: CASSLGKNRGGTDTQYF

CDR3 length: 14
J gene: TRBJ2-3
D gene: .
V gene: TRBV9
CDR3 protein: CASSVRVGENTQYF